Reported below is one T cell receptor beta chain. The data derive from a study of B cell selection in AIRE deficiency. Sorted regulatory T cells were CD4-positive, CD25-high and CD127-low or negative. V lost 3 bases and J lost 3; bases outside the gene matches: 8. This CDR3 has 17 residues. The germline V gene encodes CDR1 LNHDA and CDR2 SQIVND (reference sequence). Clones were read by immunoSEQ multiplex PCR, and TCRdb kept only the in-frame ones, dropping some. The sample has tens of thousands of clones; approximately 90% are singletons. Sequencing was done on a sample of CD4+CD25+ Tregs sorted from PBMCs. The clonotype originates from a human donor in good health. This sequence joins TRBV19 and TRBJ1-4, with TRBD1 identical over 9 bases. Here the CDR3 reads CASSMGTGIGANEKLFF. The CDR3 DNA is TGTGCCAGTAGTATGGGGACAGGGATCGGGGCTAATGAAAAACTGTTTTTT.